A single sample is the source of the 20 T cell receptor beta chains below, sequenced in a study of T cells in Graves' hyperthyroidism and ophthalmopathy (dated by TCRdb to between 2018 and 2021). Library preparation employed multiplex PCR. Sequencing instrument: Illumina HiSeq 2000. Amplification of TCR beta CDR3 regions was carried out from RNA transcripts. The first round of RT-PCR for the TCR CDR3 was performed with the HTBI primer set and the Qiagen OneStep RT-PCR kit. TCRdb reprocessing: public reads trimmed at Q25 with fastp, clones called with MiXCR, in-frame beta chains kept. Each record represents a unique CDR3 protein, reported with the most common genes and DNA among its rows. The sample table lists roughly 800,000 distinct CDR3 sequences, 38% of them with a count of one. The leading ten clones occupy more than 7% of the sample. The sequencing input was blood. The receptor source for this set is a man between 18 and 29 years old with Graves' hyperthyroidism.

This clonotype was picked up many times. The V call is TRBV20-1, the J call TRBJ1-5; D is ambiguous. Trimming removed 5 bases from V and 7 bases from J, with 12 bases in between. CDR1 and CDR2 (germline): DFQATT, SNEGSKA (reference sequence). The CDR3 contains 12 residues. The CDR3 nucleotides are TGCAGTGCTTCCAGCATGGAGCAGCCCCAGCATTTT. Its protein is CSASSMEQPQHF.

For the CDR3, the DNA is TGTGCCAGCAGCCAGACAGGTCGAACCTACGAGCAGTACTTC. It encodes CASSQTGRTYEQYF. The chain recombines TRBV6-6 with TRBJ2-7; D possibly corresponds to TRBD1 (6 bases). V gave up 6 bases and J gave up 2 bases, with 14 bases separating them. Looked up from germline, CDR1 is MNHNY and CDR2 is SVGAGI (reference sequence). The length of the CDR3 is 14 residues.

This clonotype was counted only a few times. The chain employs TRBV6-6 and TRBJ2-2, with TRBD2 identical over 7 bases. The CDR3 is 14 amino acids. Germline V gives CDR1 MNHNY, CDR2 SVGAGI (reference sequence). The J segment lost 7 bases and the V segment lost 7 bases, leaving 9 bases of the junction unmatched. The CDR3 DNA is TGTGCCAGCAAGGGCGGAGGGGAGGGCGGGGAGCTGTTTTTT. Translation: CASKGGGEGGELFF.

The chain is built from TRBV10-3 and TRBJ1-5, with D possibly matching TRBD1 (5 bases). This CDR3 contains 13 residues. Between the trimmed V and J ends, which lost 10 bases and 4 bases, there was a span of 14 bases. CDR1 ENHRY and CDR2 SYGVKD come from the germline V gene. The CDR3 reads CASRQGINQPQHF. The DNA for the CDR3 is TGTGCCAGCAGGCAGGGAATTAATCAGCCCCAGCATTTT.

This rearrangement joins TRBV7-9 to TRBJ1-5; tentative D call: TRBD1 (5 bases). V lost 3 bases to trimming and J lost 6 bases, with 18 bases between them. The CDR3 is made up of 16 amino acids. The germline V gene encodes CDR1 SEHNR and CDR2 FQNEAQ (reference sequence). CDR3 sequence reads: CASSLADSDYGQPQHF. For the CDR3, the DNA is TGTGCCAGCAGCTTGGCCGACAGCGATTACGGTCAGCCCCAGCATTTT.

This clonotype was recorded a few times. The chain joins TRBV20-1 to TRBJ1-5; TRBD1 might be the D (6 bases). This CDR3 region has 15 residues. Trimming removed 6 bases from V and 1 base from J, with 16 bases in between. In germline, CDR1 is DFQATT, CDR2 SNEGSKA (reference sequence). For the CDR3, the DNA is TGCAGTGCCGAGGACCACAGGGAAAGCAATCAGCCCCAGCATTTT. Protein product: CSAEDHRESNQPQHF.

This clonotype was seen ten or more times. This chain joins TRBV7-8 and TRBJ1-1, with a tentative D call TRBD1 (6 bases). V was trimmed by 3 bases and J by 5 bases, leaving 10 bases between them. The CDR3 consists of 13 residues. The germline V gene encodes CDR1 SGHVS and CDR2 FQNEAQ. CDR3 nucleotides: TGTGCCAGCAGCTTCCCCGGACAGACTGAAGCTTTCTTT. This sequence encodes CASSFPGQTEAFF.

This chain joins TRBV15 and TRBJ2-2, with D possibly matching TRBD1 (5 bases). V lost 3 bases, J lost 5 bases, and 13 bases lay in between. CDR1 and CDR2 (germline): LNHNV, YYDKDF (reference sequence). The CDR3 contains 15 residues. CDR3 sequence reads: CATSSEGQGTGELFF. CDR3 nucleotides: TGTGCCACCAGCAGTGAAGGCCAGGGTACCGGGGAGCTGTTTTTT.

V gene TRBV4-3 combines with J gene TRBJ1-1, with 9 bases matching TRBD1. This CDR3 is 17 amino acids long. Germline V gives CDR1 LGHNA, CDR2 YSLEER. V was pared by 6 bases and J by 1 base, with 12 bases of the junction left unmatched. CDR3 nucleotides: TGCGCCAGCAGTCCTCATTACGGACAGGGGACGAACACTGAAGCTTTCTTT. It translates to CASSPHYGQGTNTEAFF.

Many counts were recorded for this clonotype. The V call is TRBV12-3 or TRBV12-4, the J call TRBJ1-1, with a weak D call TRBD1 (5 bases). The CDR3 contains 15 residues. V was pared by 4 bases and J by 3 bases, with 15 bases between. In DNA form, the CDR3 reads TGTGCCAGCAGTTCGCAGGTTTGGGGCCACACTGAAGCTTTCTTT. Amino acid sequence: CASSSQVWGHTEAFF.

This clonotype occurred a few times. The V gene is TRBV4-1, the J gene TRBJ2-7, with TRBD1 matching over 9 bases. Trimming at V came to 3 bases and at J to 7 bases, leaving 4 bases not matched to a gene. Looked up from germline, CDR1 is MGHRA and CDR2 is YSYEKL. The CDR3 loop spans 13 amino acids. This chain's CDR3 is CASSQGQGREQYF. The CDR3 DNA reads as TGCGCCAGCAGCCAGGGACAGGGTAGAGAGCAGTACTTC.

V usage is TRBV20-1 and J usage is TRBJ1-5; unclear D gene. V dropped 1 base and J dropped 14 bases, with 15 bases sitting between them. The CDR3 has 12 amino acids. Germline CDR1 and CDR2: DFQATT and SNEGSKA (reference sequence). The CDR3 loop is CSARGVEEHEHF. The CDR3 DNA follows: TGCAGTGCTAGAGGGGTGGAGGAACACGAGCATTTT.

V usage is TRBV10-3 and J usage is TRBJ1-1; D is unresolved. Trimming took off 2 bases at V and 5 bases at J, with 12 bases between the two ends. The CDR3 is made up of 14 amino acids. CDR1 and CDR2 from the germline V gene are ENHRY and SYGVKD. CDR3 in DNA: TGTGCCATCAGTGAGATGACGACCCATACTGAAGCTTTCTTT. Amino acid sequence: CAISEMTTHTEAFF.

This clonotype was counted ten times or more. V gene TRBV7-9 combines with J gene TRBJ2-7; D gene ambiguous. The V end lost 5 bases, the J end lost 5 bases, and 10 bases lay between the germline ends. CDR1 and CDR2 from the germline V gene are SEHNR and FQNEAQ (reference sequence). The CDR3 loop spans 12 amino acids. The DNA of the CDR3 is TGTGCCAGCAGCGCAACCCAGGACGAGCAGTACTTC. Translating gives CASSATQDEQYF.

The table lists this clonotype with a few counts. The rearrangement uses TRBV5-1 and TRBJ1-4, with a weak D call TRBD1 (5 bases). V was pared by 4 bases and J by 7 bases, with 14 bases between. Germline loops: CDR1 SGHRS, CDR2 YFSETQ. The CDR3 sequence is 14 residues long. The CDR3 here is CASSPGPGVEKLFF. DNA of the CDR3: TGCGCCAGCAGCCCCGGTCCGGGGGTTGAAAAACTGTTTTTT.

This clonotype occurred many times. CDR3 in DNA: TGTGCCAGTAGCGGGGACGGGCGGAGTCAGCCCCAGCATTTT. It encodes CASSGDGRSQPQHF. The chain has TRBV19 and TRBJ1-5, with D perhaps TRBD1 (5 bases). The CDR3 totals 14 residues. The V and J ends lost 6 bases and 6 bases respectively, with 15 bases between them. CDR1 and CDR2 (germline): LNHDA, SQIVND (reference sequence).

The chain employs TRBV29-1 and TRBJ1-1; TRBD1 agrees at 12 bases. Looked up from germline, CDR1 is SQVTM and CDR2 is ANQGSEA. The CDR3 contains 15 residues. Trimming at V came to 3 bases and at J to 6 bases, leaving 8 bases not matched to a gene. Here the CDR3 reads CSVDGVGQGAAEAFF. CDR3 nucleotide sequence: TGCAGCGTTGACGGAGTGGGACAGGGGGCTGCTGAAGCTTTCTTT.

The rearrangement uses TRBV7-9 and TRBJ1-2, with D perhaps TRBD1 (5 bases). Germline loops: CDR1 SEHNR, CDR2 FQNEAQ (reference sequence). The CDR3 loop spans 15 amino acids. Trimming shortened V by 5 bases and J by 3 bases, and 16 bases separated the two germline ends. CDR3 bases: TGTGCCAGCAGCCCGTCAGGGAGTTCAGACTATGGCTACACCTTC. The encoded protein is CASSPSGSSDYGYTF.

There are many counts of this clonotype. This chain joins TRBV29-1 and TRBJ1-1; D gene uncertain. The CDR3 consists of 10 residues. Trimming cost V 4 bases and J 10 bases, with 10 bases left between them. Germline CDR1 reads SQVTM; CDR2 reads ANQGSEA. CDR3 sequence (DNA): TGCAGCGTTGTTGGTGGTAGAGCTTTCTTT. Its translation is CSVVGGRAFF.

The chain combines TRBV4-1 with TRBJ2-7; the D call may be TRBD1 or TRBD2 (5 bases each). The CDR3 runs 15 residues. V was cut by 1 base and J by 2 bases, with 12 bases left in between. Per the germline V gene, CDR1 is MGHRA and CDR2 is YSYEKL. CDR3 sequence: CASSQVYGTPYEQYF. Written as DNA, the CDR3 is TGCGCCAGCAGCCAAGTATACGGGACCCCCTACGAGCAGTACTTC.